This T cell receptor (beta chain) was sequenced during a study of blood T cell repertoires in COVID-19 (dated by TCRdb to the early 2020s). In terms of the full investigation: The collaborator samples originated in the United States, Italy and Spain and spanned the acute and convalescent phases of COVID-19. The prospective study material was composed of cDNA or gDNA derived from T cells, B-cell-depleted T cells, or PBMCs. Subjects who had been exposed to COVID-19, were actively infected with it, or had recovered from it provided the deeply sampled blood TCRbeta repertoires that made up the dataset. The repertoires were released in a freely available public database intended as a resource for research on the immune response to SARS-CoV-2. The samples were drawn from the first 160 participants of the ongoing ImmuneRACE study and from under 1,500 subjects provided by 6 global collaborators. Sample metadata almost always included a de-identified subject ID, COVID-19 status, age in years and sex. Where available, HLA class I and class II types were taken from metadata supplied by the sample provider and were not determined by assay-based typing.

The collaborating institutions used their own protocols to collect whole blood in K2EDTA tubes. For TCRbeta analysis, collaborators shipped samples in one of three forms: frozen whole blood, isolated PBMCs, or DNA extracted from either of those sample types. Overall study results and their limits: How much clinical and demographic metadata was included differed by source and by participant, and the metadata was provided uncurated.

The immunoSEQ Assay, a bias-controlled multiplex PCR, was used to amplify TCRbeta CDR3 regions from genomic DNA. Per the authors' processing: The number of nucleated cells in each sample was estimated from the amplification of reference gene primers within the assay. To quantify the absolute abundance of each unique TCRbeta CDR3 rearrangement, sequence reads were collapsed and filtered. For each sample, productive Simpson clonality was calculated as the square root of Simpson's diversity index over productive rearrangements. What TCRdb holds here is the immuneACCESS table cut down to in-frame rearrangements. Part of the clones is not present; checked against another copy, under half of the missing clones reflect an unresolved V gene, and the others are unexplained. V, J and clone size are those of that table, while D and trimming were read from the DNA. In all, the sample holds fewer than 90,000 clones, and roughly 90% of those were seen once. The ten largest make up approximately 15% of the sample.

Looking up the germline V gene yields CDR1 SGHDN and CDR2 FVKESK. The germline ends are 9 bases apart after V is trimmed by 0 bases and J by 4 bases. The CDR3 runs 14 residues from the cysteine to the phenylalanine. Only CDR3 DNA is held: 42 bases, read in frame from base 1. For this clone: Its antigen is unknown. Per-base qualities were not stored, and no clone one base away is much larger.

The V and J genes are TRBV14 and TRBJ1-2; no D segment can be confidently identified. The source of this sequence is a man at least 80 years old in a cohort sampled during active COVID-19. The sequencing input was peripheral blood. The base sequence is TGTGCCAGCAGCCAAGAGGAGGGAATCTATGGCTACACCTTC. This encodes CASSQEEGIYGYTF.